Listed below are T cell receptor beta chains from one sample, sequenced in a study of T cells in localized non-small cell lung cancer. Sequencing used immunoSEQ multiplex PCR; TCRdb keeps in-frame clones, though not all of them. The data hold 35,000 or so clones, with 80% to 90% observed a single time. The sample here was peripheral blood, taken before any cancer treatment. Receptor source: a woman between 40 and 69 years old with stage I lung adenocarcinoma. CDR3s include the opening cysteine and the closing phenylalanine or tryptophan. The order of the fields is J gene, V gene, D gene, clone size, CDR3 DNA, CDR3 protein. D genes are given only for firm matches. Clone size appears in some rows only: once, few, many, or a class for an expanded clone.

j_call: TRBJ2-2; v_call: TRBV7-6; d_call: TRBD2; clone_size: NA; cdr3_nt: TGTGCCAGCAGCTTAAGTGGCGGGAGAACCGGGGAGCTGTTTTTT; cdr3_aa: CASSLSGGRTGELFF
j_call: TRBJ2-7; v_call: TRBV2; d_call: NA; clone_size: NA; cdr3_nt: TGTGCCAGCAGTTCACTAGTCTACGAGCAGTACTTC; cdr3_aa: CASSSLVYEQYF
j_call: TRBJ2-5; v_call: TRBV7-2; d_call: NA; clone_size: NA; cdr3_nt: TGTGCCAGCAGCTTATTGGGGGGACAGCAAGAGACCCAGTACTTC; cdr3_aa: CASSLLGGQQETQYF
j_call: TRBJ2-1; v_call: TRBV18; d_call: TRBD2; clone_size: NA; cdr3_nt: TGTGCCAGCTCACCCCGAGCGGGAGGGCCAAATGAGCAGTTCTTC; cdr3_aa: CASSPRAGGPNEQFF
j_call: TRBJ2-3; v_call: TRBV19; d_call: TRBD2; clone_size: once; cdr3_nt: TGTGCCAGTAGTACTCTAGCGGGTAGCACAGATACGCAGTATTTT; cdr3_aa: CASSTLAGSTDTQYF
j_call: TRBJ1-1; v_call: TRBV27; d_call: NA; clone_size: NA; cdr3_nt: TGTGCCAGCAGTTTTAGAGGGTGGGGGAGGAGTGCTGAAGCTTTCTTT; cdr3_aa: CASSFRGWGRSAEAFF
j_call: TRBJ2-3; v_call: TRBV30; d_call: NA; clone_size: NA; cdr3_nt: TGTGCCTGGAGTCCGCGGGACCGTACCACAGATACGCAGTATTTT; cdr3_aa: CAWSPRDRTTDTQYF
j_call: TRBJ2-7; v_call: TRBV14; d_call: NA; clone_size: NA; cdr3_nt: TGTGCCAGCAGCCAAGGGGGTCGGGCGTACTTC; cdr3_aa: CASSQGGRAYF
j_call: TRBJ2-7; v_call: TRBV19; d_call: NA; clone_size: NA; cdr3_nt: TGTGCCACTTCACTCCAGGGATCGGGCGAGCAGTACTTC; cdr3_aa: CATSLQGSGEQYF
j_call: TRBJ2-5; v_call: TRBV2; d_call: TRBD2; clone_size: few; cdr3_nt: TGTGCCAGCATTAGACTAGCGGGAGGCCTGACGGAGACCCAGTACTTC; cdr3_aa: CASIRLAGGLTETQYF
j_call: TRBJ1-6; v_call: TRBV30; d_call: NA; clone_size: NA; cdr3_nt: TGTGCCTGGAATCAGGTTCGGGGTTATAATTCACCCCTCCACTTT; cdr3_aa: CAWNQVRGYNSPLHF
j_call: TRBJ2-1; v_call: TRBV2; d_call: NA; clone_size: NA; cdr3_nt: TGTGCCAGCAGCGGAACAGGGATGTCCTACAATGAGCAGTTCTTC; cdr3_aa: CASSGTGMSYNEQFF
j_call: TRBJ2-3; v_call: TRBV4-1; d_call: TRBD2; clone_size: few; cdr3_nt: TGCGCCAGCAGCCAAGACCTCGGGACTAGCGATGGAGATACGCAGTATTTT; cdr3_aa: CASSQDLGTSDGDTQYF
j_call: TRBJ1-4; v_call: TRBV27; d_call: TRBD1; clone_size: NA; cdr3_nt: TGTGCCAGCGGCCGACAGGGTAATGAAAAACTGTTTTTT; cdr3_aa: CASGRQGNEKLFF
j_call: TRBJ2-1; v_call: TRBV18; d_call: NA; clone_size: NA; cdr3_nt: TGTGCCAGCTCACCACCGGGAGCGGAAACAATACACAATGAGCAGTTCTTC; cdr3_aa: CASSPPGAETIHNEQFF
j_call: TRBJ2-1; v_call: TRBV15; d_call: NA; clone_size: once; cdr3_nt: TGTGCCACCAGCAGAGGAGTGGGGAATGAGCAGTTCTTC; cdr3_aa: CATSRGVGNEQFF
j_call: TRBJ1-3; v_call: TRBV29-1; d_call: NA; clone_size: once; cdr3_nt: TGCAGCGTTGAAACTGACGGAAACACCATATATTTT; cdr3_aa: CSVETDGNTIYF
j_call: TRBJ2-2; v_call: TRBV19; d_call: NA; clone_size: NA; cdr3_nt: TGTGCCAGTACTGACCTGAGGGGAGCGAACACCGGGGAGCTGTTTTTT; cdr3_aa: CASTDLRGANTGELFF
j_call: TRBJ2-6; v_call: TRBV9; d_call: NA; clone_size: NA; cdr3_nt: TGTGCCAGCAGCGTAGGGTGGAGCTCTGGGGCCAACGTCCTGACTTTC; cdr3_aa: CASSVGWSSGANVLTF
j_call: TRBJ1-5; v_call: TRBV13; d_call: NA; clone_size: NA; cdr3_nt: TGTGCCAGCAGCTTAGGGGCAAATCAGCCCCAGCATTTT; cdr3_aa: CASSLGANQPQHF
j_call: TRBJ2-3; v_call: TRBV4-1; d_call: NA; clone_size: few; cdr3_nt: TGCGCCAGCAGCCAAGATCGGGGCGCGATAGGCAGGGGCGCCACAGATACGCAGTATTTT; cdr3_aa: CASSQDRGAIGRGATDTQYF
j_call: TRBJ2-3; v_call: TRBV30; d_call: TRBD2; clone_size: NA; cdr3_nt: TGTGCCTTAGCGGGGGGCCCGATTGTTAATACGCAGTATTTT; cdr3_aa: CALAGGPIVNTQYF
j_call: TRBJ2-6; v_call: TRBV28; d_call: NA; clone_size: NA; cdr3_nt: TGTGCCAGCAGTTTCGGGGGACAGTTCTCTGGGGCCAACGTCCTGACTTTC; cdr3_aa: CASSFGGQFSGANVLTF
j_call: TRBJ2-5; v_call: TRBV18; d_call: TRBD1; clone_size: NA; cdr3_nt: TGTGCCAGCTCACCCGGACGACAGGGAGAAGAGACCCAGTACTTC; cdr3_aa: CASSPGRQGEETQYF
j_call: TRBJ2-2; v_call: TRBV11-3; d_call: NA; clone_size: NA; cdr3_nt: TGTGCCAGCAGCTTCAACCAGGGGGGGACAGCTAACACCGGGGAGCTGTTTTTT; cdr3_aa: CASSFNQGGTANTGELFF
j_call: TRBJ2-7; v_call: TRBV6-5; d_call: NA; clone_size: NA; cdr3_nt: TGTGCCAGCAGCCCGGGTGTGCGCCTCGAGCAGTACTTC; cdr3_aa: CASSPGVRLEQYF
j_call: TRBJ1-2; v_call: TRBV2; d_call: NA; clone_size: NA; cdr3_nt: TGTGCCGGTCGGGACACCACTAACTATGGCTACACCTTC; cdr3_aa: CAGRDTTNYGYTF
j_call: TRBJ2-1; v_call: TRBV5-1; d_call: NA; clone_size: few; cdr3_nt: TGCGCCAGCAGCTTGGAGGGGGGACTGGACTTGAATGAGCAGTTCTTC; cdr3_aa: CASSLEGGLDLNEQFF